This note documents a single TCR beta chain sequence. This clone has a single count. The clone's antigen remains unknown. The sample holds no much larger clone one base away, and base qualities are not on file. V has 6 bases trimmed and J has 7 bases trimmed; junction bases matching no gene number 7. Per the germline V gene, SNHLY is the CDR1 and FYNNEI is the CDR2. Spanning cysteine to phenylalanine, the CDR3 consists of 13 amino acids. Only the CDR3 DNA stays, 39 bases, in frame from base 1. Collaborating institutions collected whole blood in K2EDTA tubes following their own protocols. Collaborator samples were shipped for TCRbeta analysis as frozen whole blood, isolated PBMCs, or DNA extracted from either sample type. This sample is drawn from a study of blood T cell repertoires in COVID-19 (dated by TCRdb to the early 2020s). As for the study more broadly: The collaborator samples originated in the United States, Italy and Spain and spanned the acute and convalescent phases of COVID-19. Samples came from the ongoing ImmuneRACE study (first 160 participants) plus 1,254 subjects from 6 global collaborators. The repertoires were released in a freely available public database intended as a resource for research on the immune response to SARS-CoV-2. Subjects who had been exposed to COVID-19, were actively infected with it, or had recovered from it provided the deeply sampled blood TCRbeta repertoires that made up the dataset. The material from the prospective study consisted of cDNA or gDNA derived from T cells, B-cell-depleted T cells, or PBMCs. Sample metadata almost always included a de-identified subject ID, COVID-19 status, age in years and sex. HLA class I and class II types, where available, came from metadata supplied by the sample provider rather than from assay-based typing. Study-wide conclusions, independent of this receptor: Clinical and demographic metadata were provided uncurated, with the amount varying by source and participant.

TCRbeta CDR3 regions were amplified from genomic DNA using the immunoSEQ Assay, a bias-controlled multiplex PCR. On the study's bioinformatics: Nucleated cell counts per sample were estimated from amplification of reference gene primers within the assay. Sequence reads were collapsed and filtered to measure the absolute abundance of every unique TCRbeta CDR3 rearrangement. Productive Simpson clonality was computed per sample as the square root of Simpson's diversity index over productive rearrangements. TCRdb took over this immuneACCESS table, retaining in-frame rearrangements with V and J assigned. Such tables are incomplete; in checked studies, under half of the missing clones stem from an unresolved V gene, and the remainder is unexplained. V and J calls plus clone size are reproduced from that table; the DNA served to infer D and trimming. This sample lists 35,000 to 45,000 clones; about three quarters were detected once. Of the sample, 8.5% to 9% falls within the top ten clones.

Sequenced sample: peripheral blood. This chain is built from TRBV2 and TRBJ1-1, with 8 bases in between that match TRBD1. The origin of this receptor is a man between 65 and 80 years old with active or convalescent COVID-19. The nucleotides are TGTGCCAGCAGGCTGGGACAGGAAGTTGAAGCTTTCTTT. This yields the protein CASRLGQEVEAFF.